One T cell receptor beta chain is described in this entry. As yet, its antigen is unknown. Method: immunoSEQ multiplex PCR; TCRdb's copy keeps in-frame clones and lacks some. Altogether 150,000 to 200,000 clones are present, about four fifths being singletons, with the ten largest covering around 9.6%. V lost 5 bases, J lost 8 bases, and 6 bases stayed unmatched. CDR1 is SNHLY and CDR2 is FYNNEI in the germline V gene. CDR3 length: 13 amino acids. The record originates from a study of cytomegalovirus exposure and HLA in healthy donors. General observations from the study: Diagnosis of cytomegalovirus status made by the classifier reportedly showed high specificity and sensitivity. The study put 150 or so TCR beta chains on its list as cytomegalovirus-associated. Usually a TCR sequence was rare, but some public TCRs were found in many donors. In vitro experiments confirmed that a few CMV-associated chains were specific for CMV antigens.

The receptor was derived from a man between 25 and 39 years old in good health and CMV-seropositive. The sample taken for sequencing was PBMCs. J is TRBJ2-1 and V is TRBV2; 7 nucleotides align to TRBD1. The CDR3 coding sequence is TGTGCCAGCAGTACCCAGGGGGTGGATGAGCAGTTCTTC. Its protein product is CASSTQGVDEQFF. Variable domain in full (rest from reference TRBV2 and TRBJ2-1): EPEVTQTPSHQVTQMGQEVILRCVPISNHLYFYWYRQILGQKVEFLVSFYNNEISEKSEIFDDQFSVERPDGSNFTLKIRSTKLEDSAMYFCASSTQGVDEQFFGPGTRLTVL.